These T cell receptor beta chains were read from a single sample in a study of neoadjuvant anti-PD-1 for oral cavity cancer. Only in-frame clones appear in the TCRdb table, and some are missing; sequencing was by immunoSEQ multiplex PCR. The profile covers 65,000 to 70,000 clones, with roughly nine tenths appearing a single time and around 3% taken by the ten largest. The source was PBMCs, collected after nivolumab (anti-PD-1) treatment. The receptors were gathered from a person aged 35-79 years with oral cavity squamous cell carcinoma. Both conserved end residues are part of each CDR3. Fields, in order: D gene, clone size, V gene, J gene, CDR3 DNA, CDR3 protein. D genes are given only for firm matches. A row's size may be missing; if present it is once, few, many or a size class.

d_call: TRBD2
clone_size: NA
v_call: TRBV30
j_call: TRBJ2-5
cdr3_nt: TGTGCCTGGTCCGCGAGGCTAGCGGGAGCTGTGAAGACCCAGTACTTC
cdr3_aa: CAWSARLAGAVKTQYF

d_call: NA
clone_size: NA
v_call: TRBV19
j_call: TRBJ2-2
cdr3_nt: TGTGCCAGTAGTCACATCGCGAACACCGGGGAGCTGTTTTTT
cdr3_aa: CASSHIANTGELFF

d_call: NA
clone_size: NA
v_call: TRBV27
j_call: TRBJ1-2
cdr3_nt: TGTGCCAGCAAGCCTCGGACAGACTTATATGGCTACACCTTC
cdr3_aa: CASKPRTDLYGYTF

d_call: NA
clone_size: NA
v_call: TRBV5-1
j_call: TRBJ2-7
cdr3_nt: TGCGCCAGCAGCACGAGACAGAGCTCCTACGAGCAGTACTTC
cdr3_aa: CASSTRQSSYEQYF

d_call: NA
clone_size: NA
v_call: TRBV6-6
j_call: TRBJ2-4
cdr3_nt: TGTGCCAGCAGTTTCACAGGTGACATTCAGTACTTC
cdr3_aa: CASSFTGDIQYF

d_call: NA
clone_size: NA
v_call: TRBV5-1
j_call: TRBJ2-7
cdr3_nt: TGCGCCAGCAGCTTGGCCGATACCTACGAGCAGTACTTC
cdr3_aa: CASSLADTYEQYF

d_call: NA
clone_size: few
v_call: TRBV19
j_call: TRBJ2-2
cdr3_nt: TGTGCCAGTAGTATTTTAGGGTTGGCCACCGGGGAGCTGTTTTTT
cdr3_aa: CASSILGLATGELFF

d_call: NA
clone_size: NA
v_call: TRBV4-2
j_call: TRBJ1-1
cdr3_nt: TGTGCCAGCAGCCAAGATGGGCAGCCCAGCATTGAAGCTTTCTTT
cdr3_aa: CASSQDGQPSIEAFF

d_call: TRBD1
clone_size: NA
v_call: TRBV7-9
j_call: TRBJ1-4
cdr3_nt: TGTGCCAGCAGCAGGGACAGGGGGGATAATGAAAAACTGTTTTTT
cdr3_aa: CASSRDRGDNEKLFF

d_call: NA
clone_size: few
v_call: TRBV6-5
j_call: TRBJ1-2
cdr3_nt: TGTGCCAGCAGTTACCAGGGAGGGAAAAATGGCTACACCTTC
cdr3_aa: CASSYQGGKNGYTF

d_call: NA
clone_size: NA
v_call: TRBV2
j_call: TRBJ1-1
cdr3_nt: TGTGCCAGCACCAACACTGAAGCTTTCTTT
cdr3_aa: CASTNTEAFF

d_call: TRBD1
clone_size: NA
v_call: TRBV28
j_call: TRBJ1-5
cdr3_nt: TGTGCCAGCACGGACAGGGGGCTGCGCGTAGGCAATCAGCCCCAGCATTTT
cdr3_aa: CASTDRGLRVGNQPQHF

d_call: TRBD2
clone_size: NA
v_call: TRBV30
j_call: TRBJ2-5
cdr3_nt: TGTGCCTGGAGTAGGGGACTAGCGGGGGAGGTAGAGACCCAGTACTTC
cdr3_aa: CAWSRGLAGEVETQYF